These 25 T cell receptor beta chains were sequenced from one sample in a study of cytomegalovirus exposure and HLA in healthy donors. Primers for the PCR totalled 60 Vbeta and 13 Jbeta. The table came from immunoSEQ multiplex PCR; TCRdb's copy has only in-frame clones and leaves some out. The ten most abundant clones cover roughly 1% of a sample with roughly 43,000 clones. The sample comprised PBMCs. The receptors stem from a middle-aged woman in good health and CMV-seronegative.

The chain recombines TRBV28 with TRBJ1-2; D gene ambiguous. The CDR3 is 15 residues long. Trimming pared 5 bases from V and 5 bases from J, leaving 18 bases between. In germline, CDR1 is MDHEN, CDR2 SYDVKM. CDR3 region: CASSLVIGSEYGYTF. DNA of the CDR3: TGTGCCAGCAGTCTAGTCATAGGGAGTGAATATGGCTACACCTTC.

CDR3: CASSQDMLASGERSYEQYF. The CDR3 bases are TGCGCCAGCAGCCAAGATATGTTGGCTAGCGGGGAGAGGTCCTACGAGCAGTACTTC. The rearrangement links TRBV4-3 to TRBJ2-7; the match to TRBD2 covers 9 bases. This CDR3 region has 19 residues. Germline-derived CDR1 and CDR2 are LGHNA and YSLEER. V trimming: 0 bases; J trimming: 1 base; junction bases outside the gene matches: 13.

The gene calls are TRBV7-2 and TRBJ2-3; 13 bases are shared with TRBD2. From germline, CDR1 is SGHTA and CDR2 FQGNSA. The CDR3 is 17 residues long. With 5 bases clipped from V and 6 bases from J, the junction kept 11 bases outside the gene matches. CDR3: CASSPRLAGGRADTQYF. CDR3 nucleotides: TGTGCCAGCAGCCCGAGACTAGCGGGAGGAAGGGCGGATACGCAGTATTTT.

As to this clone: One junction end disagrees with the germline gene, perhaps due to a read error. This sequence joins TRBV5-1 and TRBJ2-7, with TRBD1 matching 7 bases. The CDR3 totals 14 residues. Germline V lookup: CDR1 SGHRS, CDR2 YFSETQ. The CDR3 sequence is CASSLDRIPYEQYF. In nucleotides, the CDR3 is TGCGCCAGCAGTTTGGACAGGATACCCTACGAGCAGTACTTC. Full variable domain (missing parts from reference TRBV5-1 and TRBJ2-7): KAGVTQTPRYLIKTRGQQVTLSCSPISGHRSVSWYQQTPGQGLQFLFEYFSETQRNKGNFPGRFSGRQFSNSRSEMNVSTLELGDSALYLCASSLDRIPYEQYFGPGTRLTVT.

V gene TRBV11-2 combines with J gene TRBJ1-4; D is unresolved. The V end was cut by 1 base, the J end by 5 bases, with 11 bases between. Per the germline V gene, CDR1 is SGHAT and CDR2 is FQNNGV. This CDR3 contains 15 residues. CDR3 sequence reads: CASSLGSGGNEKLFF. For the CDR3, the DNA is TGTGCCAGCAGCTTAGGCTCGGGTGGGAATGAAAAACTGTTTTTT.

The gene calls are TRBV29-1 and TRBJ1-2; maybe TRBD1 (5 bases). Germline V gives CDR1 SQVTM, CDR2 ANQGSEA. Between the trimmed V and J ends, which lost 6 bases and 4 bases, there was a span of 12 bases. The CDR3 loop spans 12 amino acids. DNA of the CDR3: TGCAGCGTCGAGGCGGGGGGCTATGGCTACACCTTC. As protein: CSVEAGGYGYTF.

This chain uses TRBV7-2 with TRBJ2-5, with 8 bases that match TRBD2. V shed 0 bases, J shed 5 bases, and the junction held 8 bases outside the gene matches. The germline gives CDR1 SGHTA, CDR2 FQGNSA. The CDR3 runs 16 residues. The CDR3 DNA reads TGTGCCAGCAGCTTAGCCTCCCGGGGGGGCGTGGAGACCCAGTACTTC. It encodes CASSLASRGGVETQYF. Using reference TRBV7-2 and TRBJ2-5 for the parts outside the CDR3, the full variable domain is GAGVSQSPSNKVTEKGKDVELRCDPISGHTALYWYRQSLGQGLEFLIYFQGNSAPDKSGLPSDRFSAERTGGSVSTLTIQRTQQEDSAVYLCASSLASRGGVETQYFGPGTRLLVL.

V usage is TRBV19 and J usage is TRBJ1-2; D is unclear. V lost 9 bases and J lost 0, with 17 bases in between. The CDR3 consists of 15 residues. The V gene's germline CDR1 is LNHDA and CDR2 SQIVND (reference sequence). CDR3 nucleotide sequence: TGTGCCAGCCGCACGAAGTCTATTACTAACTATGGCTACACCTTC. Its translation is CASRTKSITNYGYTF.

V usage is TRBV7-9 and J usage is TRBJ2-7, with 10 bases matching TRBD1. The CDR3 is 14 residues long. Trimming cost V 3 bases and J 3 bases; bases outside gene matches: 2. Germline CDR1 SEHNR, CDR2 FQNEAQ (reference sequence). As DNA, the CDR3 is TGTGCCAGCAGCTTGGGACAGGGGTTCTACGAGCAGTACTTC. As protein: CASSLGQGFYEQYF.

V and J are TRBV4-2 and TRBJ1-3, with a possible D match to TRBD1 (6 bases). This CDR3 comprises 18 residues. V was pared by 6 bases and J by 0 bases, with 21 bases between. CDR1 and CDR2 from the germline V gene are LGHNA and YNFKEQ. The CDR3 nucleotides are TGTGCCAGCAGATCACCGGACGGTTGGGGACACTCTGGAAACACCATATATTTT. Encoded protein: CASRSPDGWGHSGNTIYF.

The gene calls are TRBV5-1 and TRBJ2-1; TRBD2 matches at 8 bases. The germline V gene has CDR1 SGHRS and CDR2 YFSETQ. The CDR3 consists of 14 residues. Trimming removed 4 bases from V and 10 bases from J; junction bases left unmatched: 10. The CDR3 sequence is CASSSGLAFWEQFF. The CDR3 DNA follows: TGCGCCAGCAGCAGCGGACTAGCCTTCTGGGAGCAGTTCTTC. Drawing the rest from reference TRBV5-1 and TRBJ2-1, the complete variable domain is KAGVTQTPRYLIKTRGQQVTLSCSPISGHRSVSWYQQTPGQGLQFLFEYFSETQRNKGNFPGRFSGRQFSNSRSEMNVSTLELGDSALYLCASSSGLAFWEQFFGPGTRLTVL.

V and J are TRBV30 and TRBJ2-1; the D is unclear. Trimming left V 2 bases short and J 6 bases short, with 14 bases between. Germline V gene lookup returns CDR1 GTSNPN and CDR2 SVGIG (reference sequence). The CDR3 spans 14 residues. The chain's CDR3 is CAWSRPRISNEQFF. Written as DNA, the CDR3 is TGTGCCTGGAGTCGGCCCAGGATTAGCAATGAGCAGTTCTTC.

The chain uses TRBV4-1 and TRBJ2-1; no reliable D call. The CDR3 sequence is 19 residues long. The V gene's germline CDR1 is MGHRA and CDR2 YSYEKL. V lost 0 bases and J lost 0, with 18 bases in between. DNA of the CDR3: TGCGCCAGCAGCCAAGATAGGAGCCCTATTAAGAGCTCCTACAATGAGCAGTTCTTC. It codes for CASSQDRSPIKSSYNEQFF.

The chain has TRBV7-6 and TRBJ2-7, with TRBD2 identical over 12 bases. The germline V gene has CDR1 SGHVS and CDR2 FNYEAQ. CDR3 size: 15 residues. V dropped 5 bases and J dropped 4; count of bases not matched to a gene: 6. The CDR3 reads CASSLTSGRGYEQYF. The CDR3 DNA sequence: TGTGCCAGCAGCCTGACTAGCGGGAGAGGGTACGAGCAGTACTTC.

The rearrangement links TRBV15 to TRBJ1-3; 7 positions agree with TRBD1. V lost 0 bases, J lost 0 bases, and 5 bases stayed unmatched. The CDR3 is 17 amino acids. Germline CDR1 LNHNV, CDR2 YYDKDF (reference sequence). This chain's CDR3 is CATSRDPGQISGNTIYF. CDR3 nucleotides: TGTGCCACCAGCAGAGACCCGGGACAGATCTCTGGAAACACCATATATTTT.

V gene TRBV11-2 combines with J gene TRBJ2-2, with a possible D match to TRBD1 (6 bases). Deletions cut 5 bases from V and 1 base from J, with 20 bases between. Looked up from germline, CDR1 is SGHAT and CDR2 is FQNNGV. This CDR3 comprises 18 residues. The CDR3 DNA reads as TGTGCCAGCAGCCACCAGGGGTGGGGAAGTCTGAACACCGGGGAGCTGTTTTTT. It encodes CASSHQGWGSLNTGELFF.

In DNA, the CDR3 is TGTGCCAGCAGCTTGGGGGACTACGTCGAGGGGCAGTTCTTC. Translating it yields CASSLGDYVEGQFF. The chain employs TRBV11-2 and TRBJ2-1, with 7 positions matching TRBD2. The V gene's germline CDR1 is SGHAT and CDR2 FQNNGV. The ends lost 3 bases at V and 12 bases at J; junction bases unmatched: 11. This CDR3 is 14 amino acids long.

The chain carries TRBV7-3 and TRBJ2-7; TRBD1 matches at 9 bases. Germline CDR1 and CDR2: SGHTA and FQGTGA. Trimming cost V 6 bases and J 7 bases; bases outside gene matches: 4. This CDR3 has 12 residues. The CDR3 is CASRGQGGEQYF. The CDR3 nucleotides read TGTGCCAGCAGGGGACAGGGAGGGGAGCAGTACTTC.

The rearrangement joins TRBV28 to TRBJ1-5, with 8 positions matching TRBD1. This CDR3 has 15 amino acids. From germline, CDR1 is MDHEN and CDR2 SYDVKM. V lost 2 bases to trimming and J lost 7 bases; unmatched junction nucleotides: 7. The CDR3 coding sequence is TGTGCCAGCAGTTTACAGGACAGGGCTCGGCAGCCCCAGCATTTT. Translation: CASSLQDRARQPQHF.

The CDR3 sequence is CASSRPVGGLMNTEAFF. CDR3 DNA: TGCGCCAGCAGCCGGCCCGTAGGGGGCCTAATGAACACTGAAGCTTTCTTT. V usage is TRBV4-1 and J usage is TRBJ1-1; 7 bases line up with TRBD1. The CDR3 is made up of 17 amino acids. Germline V gene data show CDR1 as MGHRA and CDR2 as YSYEKL. Trimming removed 4 bases from V and 0 bases from J; junction bases left unmatched: 11.

The chain couples TRBV5-1 to TRBJ2-5, with a weak D call TRBD1 (6 bases). Trimming shortened V by 2 bases and J by 4 bases, and 15 bases separated the two germline ends. This CDR3 has 15 amino acids. CDR1 is SGHRS, CDR2 YFSETQ, per germline. The chain's CDR3 is CASSFTQGNRETQYF. The DNA of the CDR3 is TGCGCCAGCAGCTTCACACAGGGAAATAGAGAGACCCAGTACTTC.

The gene calls are TRBV7-9 and TRBJ1-1; TRBD1 is a possible D gene (5 bases). Germline assignment: CDR1 SEHNR and CDR2 FQNEAQ (reference sequence). The CDR3 has 13 residues. The V and J ends lost 3 bases and 1 base respectively, with 6 bases between them. The CDR3, as DNA: TGTGCCAGCAGCTTCCAGGGGAACACTGAAGCTTTCTTT. It is translated as CASSFQGNTEAFF.

The chain uses TRBV5-5 and TRBJ2-7; D might be TRBD2 (5 bases). The germline CDR1 and CDR2 sequences are SGHKS and YYEKEE (reference sequence). V lost 3 bases to trimming and J lost 7 bases, with 11 bases between them. The CDR3 has 12 residues. DNA of the CDR3: TGTGCCAGCAGCTCCGAGGGTTTGGAGCAGTACTTC. It specifies CASSSEGLEQYF.

This chain joins TRBV13 and TRBJ1-6, with 8 bases aligning to TRBD1. The V segment lost 5 bases and the J segment 8 bases; nucleotides outside the gene matches: 11. Germline-derived CDR1 and CDR2 are PRHDT and FYEKMQ (reference sequence). This CDR3 contains 16 residues. The CDR3 is CASSPSLGTGDSPLHF. Written as DNA, the CDR3 is TGTGCCAGCAGCCCGTCCCTGGGGACAGGAGATTCACCCCTCCACTTT.

Written as DNA, the CDR3 is TGTGCCAGCTCACCAAAGACTAGCGGGAGGTCAGATACGCAGTATTTT. Translating it yields CASSPKTSGRSDTQYF. This chain joins TRBV18 and TRBJ2-3; TRBD2 agrees at 13 bases. V shed 2 bases and J 4 bases; nucleotides not matched to a gene: 3. CDR3 length: 16 amino acids. Germline lookup yields CDR1 KGHSH and CDR2 LQKENI.